This is a list of T cell receptor beta chains from one sample in a study of blood T cell repertoires in COVID-19. Data came from immunoSEQ multiplex PCR; TCRdb stores just in-frame clones and leaves some out. This table has 150,000 or so clones, about 80% appearing once. Sequencing used PBMCs or T cells enriched from blood (not recorded which). The receptors stem from a man aged 45-65 years who had recovered from COVID-19. Each CDR3 is given without its conserved first and last residue. D genes are given only for firm matches.

D,J,V,CDR3
.,TRBJ1-1,TRBV7-9,ASSTPTGSDTEAF
.,TRBJ2-7,TRBV9,ASSVGAGEAYEQY
TRBD2,TRBJ2-3,TRBV5-1,ASSFRLAATDTQY
.,TRBJ1-3,TRBV7-2,ASTALRGNTIY
TRBD1,TRBJ2-2,TRBV9,ASSPDTGGTGELF
TRBD1,TRBJ1-2,TRBV6-5,ASSYVRTGGSYGYT
TRBD2,TRBJ2-5,TRBV2,ASSGLAGRETQY
.,TRBJ1-2,TRBV6-1,ASSVHTDRSYRGYT
.,TRBJ2-7,TRBV19,ASSIDFRVDRQY
.,TRBJ1-1,TRBV11-2,ASSAAGGGLNTEAF
.,TRBJ1-1,TRBV30,AWSVRRSGEAF
.,TRBJ2-1,TRBV5-1,ASSLVATYNEQF
.,TRBJ1-5,TRBV12-3/TRBV12-4,ASSLFRGQPQH
.,TRBJ1-2,TRBV2,ASSDLQEDYGYT
.,TRBJ1-5,TRBV3-1/TRBV3-2,ASSQSLQGGNQPQH
.,TRBJ1-2,TRBV6-5,ASSYSVTGINYGYT
.,TRBJ2-1,TRBV19,ASSGAPRQALSYNEQF
TRBD1,TRBJ1-1,TRBV27,ASSSPGTGITEAF
.,TRBJ1-5,TRBV5-8,ASSSTLTGYGQPQH
TRBD1,TRBJ1-5,TRBV28,ASSGTGQPQH
.,TRBJ1-3,TRBV5-1,ASSLVLGHGNTIY
.,TRBJ1-2,TRBV5-5,ASSLGRGIYGYT
.,TRBJ2-7,TRBV19,ASSGDWDEQY
.,TRBJ2-7,TRBV7-5,ARSLPRPRYEQY
.,TRBJ2-5,TRBV14,ASSQDWGRGETQY
TRBD1,TRBJ2-6,TRBV29-1,SVGTGGSNSGANVLT
TRBD1,TRBJ1-6,TRBV2,ASSFTGQRYNSPLH
.,TRBJ2-3,TRBV2,ASRGFITDTQY
.,TRBJ1-4,TRBV7-2,ASSLEMTANEKLF
.,TRBJ2-5,TRBV24-1,ATSDFTQGYVTQY
TRBD1,TRBJ1-3,TRBV19,ATAPGQPGNTIY
.,TRBJ1-5,TRBV27,ASRYLGGNQPQH
TRBD1,TRBJ1-5,TRBV18,ASSPGTANQPQH
TRBD1,TRBJ1-6,TRBV7-9,ASSLAGQAHNSPLH
TRBD1,TRBJ2-1,TRBV2,ASIPGTGWYEQF
.,TRBJ1-6,TRBV2,ASSDLVGSPLH
.,TRBJ2-7,TRBV25-1,ASSELGTTVYEQY
.,TRBJ2-3,TRBV7-3,ASSSRADTQY
TRBD1,TRBJ2-1,TRBV5-1,ASSATGVSYNEQF
TRBD1,TRBJ2-7,TRBV24-1,ATTYRRTGRSYEQY
TRBD1,TRBJ2-7,TRBV6-5,ASTGTVSYEQY
TRBD1,TRBJ2-1,TRBV7-2,ASNRDRVPNEQF
.,TRBJ2-1,TRBV3-1/TRBV3-2,ASSQDGGGEQF